This TCR beta chain came from a study of CD8 T cells in ankylosing spondylitis. General study findings and limits: Matched synovial fluid from ankylosing spondylitis patients was reported to be enriched for disease-linked clones.

Quantitative 5'-RACE with molecular barcodes generated TCR beta libraries. TCRdb reprocessed the 5' RACE reads via MiXCR and lists one record per CDR3 protein. The sample records 300,000 to 350,000 distinct CDR3 sequences, 11% being singletons. Only a few counts were recorded for this clonotype. Its antigen is undetermined. Germline CDR1 is SGHRS and CDR2 is YFSETQ. J gave up 7 bases and V 4 bases, and 5 bases lay outside the gene matches. CDR3 length: 13 amino acids. The TCR was taken from a female donor with ankylosing spondylitis or in good health (not recorded which). The sequenced material came from blood, either unsorted or a sorted T cell fraction (not recorded which). The V gene is TRBV5-1, the J gene TRBJ1-1, with TRBD1 identical over 9 bases. The CDR3 is CASSPGQGLEAFF. CDR3 nucleotides: TGCGCCAGCAGCCCCGGACAGGGGCTTGAAGCTTTCTTT.